The next 8 T cell receptor beta chains were all read from a single sample in a study of regulatory T cells in long-lasting Graves disease. Building of the TCR beta libraries involved iRepertoire HTBI primers and Arm-PCR of CDR3 regions. TCRdb reprocessed the multiplex PCR reads via MiXCR and lists one record per CDR3 protein. This table has roughly 360,000 distinct CDR3 sequences, roughly 24% appearing once. Stated time point: persistent/refractory GD, antithyroid drugs over 5 years with positive TRAb. Extracted PBMC RNA gave rise to the TCR library. The material was peripheral blood mononuclear cells (PBMCs), obtained when the disease was refractory, from a patient treated with antithyroid drugs. These receptors all come from a woman aged 40 to 50 with Graves disease.

As regards this clonotype: Since a much larger clone is just one base distant, this may be a read error. The chain carries TRBV28 and TRBJ1-5; D unresolved. Germline V gene sequence: CDR1 MDHEN, CDR2 SYDVKM. The CDR3 loop spans 14 amino acids. The CDR3 loop reads CASSLGSTYQPRHF. The CDR3 DNA follows: TGTGCCAGCAGCCTCGGCAGTACTTATCAGCCCCGGCATTTT.

This clonotype has more than one count but fewer than ten. The genes are TRBV5-1 and TRBJ2-5, with 10 bases identical to TRBD1. CDR1 SGHRS and CDR2 YFSETQ come from the germline V gene. The length of the CDR3 is 17 residues. V lost 0 bases, J lost 4 bases, and 9 bases stayed unmatched. The CDR3 region is CASSLDRGTGVIETQYF. The CDR3 DNA reads as TGCGCCAGCAGCTTGGACCGAGGGACAGGGGTGATAGAGACCCAGTACTTC.

Many counts were recorded for this clonotype. This chain connects TRBV27 to TRBJ2-7; either TRBD1 or TRBD2 may supply D (5 bases each). This CDR3 has 13 amino acids. Trimming pared 2 bases from V and 7 bases from J, leaving 12 bases between. Germline V CDR1 and CDR2: MNHEY, SMNVEV (reference sequence). This CDR3 reads CASSLVREGEQYF. DNA for the CDR3: TGTGCCAGCAGTTTAGTCCGTGAGGGGGAGCAGTACTTC.

The sample holds many counts of this clonotype. The genes are TRBV27 and TRBJ1-2, with D possibly being TRBD1 (5 bases). CDR1 and CDR2 (germline): MNHEY, SMNVEV (reference sequence). The CDR3 spans 14 residues. V lost 6 bases and J 7 bases, leaving 18 bases between the germline ends. Here the CDR3 DNA reads TGTGCCAGCAGAAGGGAGGGGACTTCTTCTGGCTACACCTTC. Translation gives CASRREGTSSGYTF.

Ten or more counts support this clonotype. The V call is TRBV12-3 or TRBV12-4, the J call TRBJ1-1; D possibly corresponds to TRBD1 (5 bases). This CDR3 has 14 amino acids. With 6 bases removed from V and 1 base from J, the gap between germline ends came to 12 bases. The chain's CDR3 is CASRRQYPNTEAFF. CDR3 nucleotide sequence: TGTGCCAGCAGACGACAGTACCCGAACACTGAAGCTTTCTTT.

This clonotype appeared a few times. J is TRBJ2-2 and V is TRBV19; a possible D gene is TRBD2 (6 bases). The V and J ends lost 4 bases and 3 bases respectively, with 15 bases between them. CDR3 length: 16 amino acids. The germline gives CDR1 LNHDA, CDR2 SQIVND (reference sequence). The CDR3 DNA follows: TGTGCCAGTAGTAGCCCGCGGGGACGGGACACCGGGGAGCTGTTTTTT. Translated, it gives CASSSPRGRDTGELFF. Variable domain in full (rest from reference TRBV19 and TRBJ2-2): DGGITQSPKYLFRKEGQNVTLSCEQNLNHDAMYWYRQDPGQGLRLIYYSQIVNDFQKGDIAEGYSVSREKKESFPLTVTSAQKNPTAFYLCASSSPRGRDTGELFFGEGSRLTVL.

This chain uses TRBV12-3 or TRBV12-4 with TRBJ1-1; D uncertain. V dropped 2 bases and J dropped 1 base, with 5 bases sitting between them. The CDR3 is 13 residues long. In nucleotides, the CDR3 is TGTGCCAGCAGTTTACTACGGAACACTGAAGCTTTCTTT. Its translation is CASSLLRNTEAFF.

This clonotype came up many times. J is TRBJ1-2 and V is TRBV6-1; no clear D. Between the trimmed V and J ends, which lost 5 bases and 2 bases, there was a span of 15 bases. CDR1 is MNHNS, CDR2 SASEGT, per germline. CDR3 length equals 15 residues. The CDR3 region is CASSNLWTANYGYTF. The CDR3 region has the DNA TGTGCCAGCAGTAACCTTTGGACGGCGAACTATGGCTACACCTTC.